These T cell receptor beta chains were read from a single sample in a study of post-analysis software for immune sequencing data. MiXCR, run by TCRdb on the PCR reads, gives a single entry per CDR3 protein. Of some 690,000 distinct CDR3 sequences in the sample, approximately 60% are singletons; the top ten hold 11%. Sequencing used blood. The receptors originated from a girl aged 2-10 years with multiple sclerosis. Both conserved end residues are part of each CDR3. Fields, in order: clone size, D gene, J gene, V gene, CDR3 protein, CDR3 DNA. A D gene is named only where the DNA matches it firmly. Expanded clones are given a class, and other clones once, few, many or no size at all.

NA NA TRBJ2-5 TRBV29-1 CSVVRSLKETQYF TGCAGCGTTGTGAGGAGTTTAAAAGAGACCCAGTACTTC
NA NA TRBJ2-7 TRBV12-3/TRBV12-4 CASSPQGRGEQYF TGTGCCAGCAGTCCACAGGGTAGGGGCGAGCAGTACTTC
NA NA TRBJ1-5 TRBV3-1 CASSQGSGGNQPQHF TGTGCCAGCAGCCAAGGGTCAGGGGGCAATCAGCCCCAGCATTTT
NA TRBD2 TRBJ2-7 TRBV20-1 CSAPEEVAGGNGYEQYF TGCAGTGCTCCAGAGGAGGTAGCGGGAGGGAATGGCTACGAGCAGTACTTC
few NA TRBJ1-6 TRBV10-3 CADGQKLNNSPLHF TGTGCCGACGGACAGAAGCTTAATAATTCACCCCTCCACTTT
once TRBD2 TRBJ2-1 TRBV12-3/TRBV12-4 CASSLRGFIYNEQFF TGTGCCAGCAGTTTGCGGGGGTTCATCTACAATGAGCAGTTCTTC
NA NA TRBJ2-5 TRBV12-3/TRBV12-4 CASTLRAGEETQYF TGTGCCAGCACCCTAAGGGCAGGCGAAGAGACCCAGTACTTC
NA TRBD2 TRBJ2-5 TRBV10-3 CAIGGTSGAEAQYF TGTGCCATCGGGGGGACTAGCGGGGCTGAGGCCCAGTACTTC
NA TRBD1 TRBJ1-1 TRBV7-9 CASRDRENTEAFF TGTGCCAGCAGAGACAGGGAGAACACTGAAGCTTTCTTT
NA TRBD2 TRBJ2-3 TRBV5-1 CASSQREADTQYF TGCGCCAGCAGCCAACGGGAGGCAGATACGCAGTATTTT
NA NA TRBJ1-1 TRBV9 CASSVAANTEAFF TGTGCCAGCAGCGTGGCCGCGAACACTGAAGCTTTCTTT
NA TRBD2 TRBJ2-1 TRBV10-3 CAISESSGRAYNEQFF TGTGCCATCAGTGAGTCGAGCGGGAGGGCCTACAATGAGCAGTTCTTC
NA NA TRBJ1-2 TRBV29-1 CSVELWGGTYGYTF TGCAGCGTTGAGTTGTGGGGAGGGACCTATGGCTACACCTTC
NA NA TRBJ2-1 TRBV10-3 CAISESRQQFF TGTGCCATCAGTGAGTCGAGGCAGCAGTTCTTC
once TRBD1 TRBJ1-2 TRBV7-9 CASSSMTGDYGYTF TGTGCCAGCAGCTCGATGACAGGGGATTATGGCTACACCTTC
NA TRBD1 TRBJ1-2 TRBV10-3 CAISLGTGDYGYTF TGTGCCATCAGCCTGGGGACAGGGGATTATGGCTACACCTTC
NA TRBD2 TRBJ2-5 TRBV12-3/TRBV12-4 CASSLMAGGRKETQYF TGTGCCAGCAGTTTAATGGCGGGAGGGAGAAAGGAGACCCAGTACTTC
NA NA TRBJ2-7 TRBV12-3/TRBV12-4 CASSLAGTWDEQYF TGTGCCAGCAGTTTAGCAGGGACCTGGGACGAGCAGTACTTC
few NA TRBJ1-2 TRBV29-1 CSVEQQGVNYGYTF TGCAGCGTTGAACAGCAGGGCGTCAACTATGGCTACACCTTC
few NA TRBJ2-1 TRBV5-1 CASSPSRSSSYNEQFF TGCGCCAGCAGCCCCTCAAGATCGAGCTCCTACAATGAGCAGTTCTTC
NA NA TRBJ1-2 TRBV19 CASSPGPINYGYTF TGTGCCAGTAGTCCAGGGCCGATTAACTATGGCTACACCTTC
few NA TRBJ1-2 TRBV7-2 CASSLIRGYGYTF TGTGCCAGCAGCTTAATCCGGGGCTATGGCTACACCTTC
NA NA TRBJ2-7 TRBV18 CASSPQEDSWERDEQYF TGTGCCAGCTCACCACAGGAGGACAGCTGGGAACGCGACGAGCAGTACTTC
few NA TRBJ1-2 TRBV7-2 CASSSPGRDYGYTF TGTGCCAGCAGCTCACCGGGCAGGGACTATGGCTACACCTTC
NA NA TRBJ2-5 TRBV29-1 CSVEGTETQYF TGCAGCGTTGAAGGCACGGAGACCCAGTACTTC
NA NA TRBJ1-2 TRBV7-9 CASSLDPGGYTF TGTGCCAGCAGCTTGGATCCGGGGGGCTACACCTTC
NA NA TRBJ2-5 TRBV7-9 CASSRDPPNQETQYF TGTGCCAGCAGCCGCGACCCTCCCAACCAAGAGACCCAGTACTTC
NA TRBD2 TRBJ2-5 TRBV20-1 CSARVAGRETQYF TGCAGTGCTAGAGTAGCGGGAAGGGAGACCCAGTACTTC
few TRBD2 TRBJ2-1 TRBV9 CASSGGSGRWGFNEQFF TGTGCCAGCAGCGGAGGGAGCGGGAGATGGGGTTTCAATGAGCAGTTCTTC
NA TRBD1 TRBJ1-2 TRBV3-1 CASSQRGQGGGYTF TGTGCCAGCAGCCAACGGGGACAGGGAGGTGGCTACACCTTC
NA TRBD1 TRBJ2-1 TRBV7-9 CAGTGTGRSVQFF TGTGCCGGAACCGGGACAGGCCGGTCCGTGCAGTTCTTC
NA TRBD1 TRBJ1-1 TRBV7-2 CTSSTGQVTTEAFF TGTACCAGCAGCACGGGACAGGTCACCACTGAAGCTTTCTTT
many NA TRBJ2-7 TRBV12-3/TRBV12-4 CASSLSGEQYF TGTGCCAGCAGTTTAAGTGGCGAGCAGTACTTC
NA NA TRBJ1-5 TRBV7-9 CASSPLQGHQPQHF TGTGCCAGCAGCCCACTACAGGGACATCAGCCCCAGCATTTT
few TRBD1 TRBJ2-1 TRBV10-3 CAISEYDRGRYNEQFF TGTGCCATCAGTGAATATGACAGGGGGCGTTACAATGAGCAGTTCTTC
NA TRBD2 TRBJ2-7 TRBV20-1 CSARGTSGDEQYF TGCAGTGCTAGAGGGACTAGCGGGGACGAGCAGTACTTC
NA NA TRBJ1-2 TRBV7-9 CAGRPSTGINYGYTF TGTGCCGGCAGGCCATCGACAGGAATTAACTATGGCTACACCTTC
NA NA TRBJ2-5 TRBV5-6 CASSYGDVETQYF TGTGCCAGCAGCTATGGGGACGTCGAGACCCAGTACTTC
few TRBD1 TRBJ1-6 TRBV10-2 CASSDGTGDSPLHF TGCGCCAGCAGTGACGGGACAGGGGATTCACCCCTCCACTTT
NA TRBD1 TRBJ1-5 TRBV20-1 CSARDRQGDQPQHF TGCAGTGCTAGAGATCGACAGGGGGATCAGCCCCAGCATTTT
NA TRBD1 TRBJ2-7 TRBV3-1 CASSPGGRQSYEQYF TGTGCCAGCAGCCCAGGGGGTCGACAGTCTTACGAGCAGTACTTC
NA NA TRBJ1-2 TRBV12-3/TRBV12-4 CASSVLDRLSPYGYTF TGTGCCAGCAGTGTATTGGACCGACTCTCTCCCTATGGCTACACCTTC
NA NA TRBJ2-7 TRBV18 CASSPTHSYEQYF TGTGCCAGCTCACCTACCCATTCCTACGAGCAGTACTTC
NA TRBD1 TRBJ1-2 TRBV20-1 CSARNDRAGGYGYTF TGCAGTGCTAGAAACGACAGGGCGGGGGGGTATGGCTACACCTTC
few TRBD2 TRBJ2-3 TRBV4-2 CASSRRLAGDPADTQYF TGTGCCAGCAGCCGGAGACTAGCGGGAGATCCCGCAGATACGCAGTATTTT
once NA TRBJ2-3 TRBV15 CATSRDVAGTPDTQYF TGTGCCACCAGCAGAGATGTCGCAGGGACCCCAGATACGCAGTATTTT
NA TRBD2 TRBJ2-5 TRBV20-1 CSARDPPPGGRQETQYF TGCAGTGCTAGAGATCCCCCTCCGGGGGGGAGACAAGAGACCCAGTACTTC
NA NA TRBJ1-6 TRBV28 CASSLPDSLDSPLHF TGTGCCAGCAGTCTACCGGACAGCTTGGATTCACCCCTCCACTTT
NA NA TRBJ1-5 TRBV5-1 CASSVSGGNQPQHF TGCGCCAGCAGCGTCAGTGGCGGGAATCAGCCCCAGCATTTT
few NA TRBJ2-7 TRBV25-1 CASSDPASYEQYF TGTGCCAGCAGTGACCCCGCCAGCTACGAGCAGTACTTC
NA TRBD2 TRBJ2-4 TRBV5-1 CASSPTGTSGALAKNIQYF TGCGCCAGCAGCCCCACCGGGACTAGCGGGGCACTAGCCAAAAACATTCAGTACTTC
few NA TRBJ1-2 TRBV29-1 CSVDNDLSGRGYTF TGCAGCGTTGATAACGACCTCTCCGGCCGTGGCTACACCTTC
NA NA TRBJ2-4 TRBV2 CASSEQNKNIQYF TGTGCCAGCAGTGAACAGAACAAAAACATTCAGTACTTC
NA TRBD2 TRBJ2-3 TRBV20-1 CSARGFRTSGTDTQYF TGCAGTGCTAGAGGGTTCCGGACTAGCGGAACAGATACGCAGTATTTT